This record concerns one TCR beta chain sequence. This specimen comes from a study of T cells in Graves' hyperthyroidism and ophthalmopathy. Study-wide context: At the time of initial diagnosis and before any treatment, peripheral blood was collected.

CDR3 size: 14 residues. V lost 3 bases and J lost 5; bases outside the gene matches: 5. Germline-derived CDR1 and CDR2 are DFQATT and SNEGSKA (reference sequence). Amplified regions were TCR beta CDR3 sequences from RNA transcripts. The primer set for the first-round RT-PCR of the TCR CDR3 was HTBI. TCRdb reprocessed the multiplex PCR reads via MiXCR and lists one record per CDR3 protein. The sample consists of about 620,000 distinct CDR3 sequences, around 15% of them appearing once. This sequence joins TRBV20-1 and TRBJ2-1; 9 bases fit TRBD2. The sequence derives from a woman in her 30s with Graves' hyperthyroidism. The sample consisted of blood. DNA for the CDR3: TGCAGTGCTAGGGCGGGAGGGCCAAACAATGAGCAGTTCTTC. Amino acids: CSARAGGPNNEQFF.